This TCR beta chain was recorded in a study of siplizumab effects on memory and regulatory T cells. Regarding the study as a whole: Confirmatory evidence of suppressive function in proliferating siplizumab-culture Tregs was not obtained. Siplizumab significantly reduced alloreactive sequences traceable to unstimulated CD4+ memory cells.

Measured with immunoSEQ multiplex PCR; TCRdb has only the in-frame clones, and not every one. The sample shows around 100,000 clones, about nine tenths of them seen only once. The ends lost 0 bases at V and 7 bases at J; junction bases unmatched: 9. This CDR3 is 16 amino acids long. CDR1 KGHSH and CDR2 LQKENI come from the germline V gene. This clone was recorded once. Its antigen is not known. The receptor was derived from a human donor in good health. The sample taken for sequencing was non-Treg CD4+ T cells sorted from blood. The rearrangement joins TRBV18 to TRBJ2-1; TRBD2 matches at 7 bases. For the CDR3, the DNA is TGTGCCAGCTCACCACCGACGGGGGGACCAGCTAATGAGCAGTTCTTC. Protein sequence: CASSPPTGGPANEQFF.